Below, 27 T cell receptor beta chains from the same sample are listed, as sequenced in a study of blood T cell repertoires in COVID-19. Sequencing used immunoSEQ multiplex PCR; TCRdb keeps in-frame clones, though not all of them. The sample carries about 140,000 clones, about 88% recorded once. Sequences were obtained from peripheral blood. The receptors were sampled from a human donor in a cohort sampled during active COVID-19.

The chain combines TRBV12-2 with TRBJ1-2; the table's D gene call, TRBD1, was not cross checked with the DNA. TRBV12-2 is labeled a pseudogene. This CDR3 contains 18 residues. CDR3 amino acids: CASRLAWKGARTNYGYTF. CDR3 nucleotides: TGTGCAAGTCGCTTAGCGTGGAAAGGGGCGAGGACTAACTATGGCTACACCTTC.

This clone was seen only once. In nucleotides, the CDR3 is TGTGCCACCAGCAGAGAGGCATTGACTAATGAAAAACTGTTTTTT. Residues: CATSREALTNEKLFF. The rearrangement links TRBV15 to TRBJ1-4, with D hard to call. In germline, CDR1 is LNHNV, CDR2 YYDKDF (reference sequence). The CDR3 extends over 15 amino acids. The V end lost 0 bases, the J end lost 2 bases, and 7 bases lay between the germline ends.

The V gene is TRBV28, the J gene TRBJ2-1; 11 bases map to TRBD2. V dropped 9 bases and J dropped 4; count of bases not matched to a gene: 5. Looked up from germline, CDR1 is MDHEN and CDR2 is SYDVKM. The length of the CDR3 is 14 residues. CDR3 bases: TGTGCCAGTGCGACTAGCGGGGAATACAATGAGCAGTTCTTC. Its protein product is CASATSGEYNEQFF. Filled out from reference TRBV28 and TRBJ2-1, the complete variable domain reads DVKVTQSSRYLVKRTGEKVFLECVQDMDHENMFWYRQDPGLGLRLIYFSYDVKMKEKGDIPEGYSVSREKKERFSLILESASTNQTSMYLCASATSGEYNEQFFGPGTRLTVL.

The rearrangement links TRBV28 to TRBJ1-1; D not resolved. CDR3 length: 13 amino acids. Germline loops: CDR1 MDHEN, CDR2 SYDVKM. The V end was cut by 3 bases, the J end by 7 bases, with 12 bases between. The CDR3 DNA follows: TGTGCCAGCAGTTTGCACAGCACAGATGAAGCTTTCTTT. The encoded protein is CASSLHSTDEAFF.

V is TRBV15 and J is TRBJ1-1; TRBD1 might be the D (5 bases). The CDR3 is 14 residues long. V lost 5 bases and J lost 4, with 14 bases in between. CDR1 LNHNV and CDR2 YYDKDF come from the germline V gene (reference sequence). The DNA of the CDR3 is TGTGCCACCAGCCGAGCGGGGGAAGGCACTGAAGCTTTCTTT. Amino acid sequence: CATSRAGEGTEAFF.

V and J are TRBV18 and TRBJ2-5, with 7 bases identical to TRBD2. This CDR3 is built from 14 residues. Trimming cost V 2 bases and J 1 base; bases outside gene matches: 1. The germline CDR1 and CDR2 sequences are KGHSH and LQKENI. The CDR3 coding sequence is TGTGCCAGCTCACCATCTAGCGGCCAAGAGACCCAGTACTTC. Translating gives CASSPSSGQETQYF.

This CDR3 is CASSETVGGAAEAFF. In nucleotides, the CDR3 is TGTGCCAGCAGTGAAACTGTCGGGGGGGCGGCTGAAGCTTTCTTT. The chain carries TRBV6-1 and TRBJ1-1, with D possibly matching TRBD1 (6 bases). CDR1 is MNHNS and CDR2 is SASEGT in the germline V gene. The germline V and J ends were trimmed by 2 bases and 6 bases, with 16 bases remaining between them. CDR3 size: 15 residues.

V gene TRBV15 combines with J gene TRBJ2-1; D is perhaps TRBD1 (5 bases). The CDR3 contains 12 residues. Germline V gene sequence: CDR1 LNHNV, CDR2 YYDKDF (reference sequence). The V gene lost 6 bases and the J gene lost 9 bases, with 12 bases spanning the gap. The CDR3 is CATSHSGLEQFF. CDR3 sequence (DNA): TGTGCCACCAGTCATTCAGGGCTTGAGCAGTTCTTC.

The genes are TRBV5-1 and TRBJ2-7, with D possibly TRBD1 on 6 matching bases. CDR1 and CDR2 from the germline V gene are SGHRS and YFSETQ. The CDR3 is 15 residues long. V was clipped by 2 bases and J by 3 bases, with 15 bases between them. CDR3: CASSFPGAGVYEQYF. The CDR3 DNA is TGCGCCAGCAGCTTCCCAGGTGCAGGGGTCTACGAGCAGTACTTC.

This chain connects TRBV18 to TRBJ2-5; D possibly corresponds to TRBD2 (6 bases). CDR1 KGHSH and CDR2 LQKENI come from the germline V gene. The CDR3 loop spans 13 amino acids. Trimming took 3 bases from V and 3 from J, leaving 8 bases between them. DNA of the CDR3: TGTGCCAGCTCACCGGGACTGAAAGAGACCCAGTACTTC. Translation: CASSPGLKETQYF.

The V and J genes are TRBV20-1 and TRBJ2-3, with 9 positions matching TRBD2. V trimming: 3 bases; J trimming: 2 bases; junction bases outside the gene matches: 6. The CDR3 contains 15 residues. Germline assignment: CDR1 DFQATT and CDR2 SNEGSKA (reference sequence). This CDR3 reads CSASLAGYVTDTQYF. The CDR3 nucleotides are TGCAGTGCTAGTCTAGCGGGATACGTCACAGATACGCAGTATTTT.

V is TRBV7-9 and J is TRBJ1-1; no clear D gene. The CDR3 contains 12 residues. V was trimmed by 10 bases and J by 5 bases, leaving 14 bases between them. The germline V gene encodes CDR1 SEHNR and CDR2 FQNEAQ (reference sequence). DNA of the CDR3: TGTGCCACCATGGCCGGAGGAACTGAAGCTTTCTTT. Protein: CATMAGGTEAFF.

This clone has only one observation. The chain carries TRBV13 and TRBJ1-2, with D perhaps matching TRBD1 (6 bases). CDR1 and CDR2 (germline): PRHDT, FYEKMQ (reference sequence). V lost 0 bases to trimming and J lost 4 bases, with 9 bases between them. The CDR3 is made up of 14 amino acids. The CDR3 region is CASSLGTGLYGYTF. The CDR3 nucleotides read TGTGCCAGCAGCTTAGGGACAGGCCTCTATGGCTACACCTTC.

The CDR3 here is CASSPGQGVTDTQYF. The CDR3, as DNA: TGTGCCAGCAGTCCGGGACAGGGGGTCACAGATACGCAGTATTTT. J is TRBJ2-3 and V is TRBV28; 11 positions agree with TRBD1. V trimming: 5 bases; J trimming: 2 bases; junction bases outside the gene matches: 3. CDR3 length equals 15 residues. CDR1 is MDHEN, CDR2 SYDVKM, per germline.

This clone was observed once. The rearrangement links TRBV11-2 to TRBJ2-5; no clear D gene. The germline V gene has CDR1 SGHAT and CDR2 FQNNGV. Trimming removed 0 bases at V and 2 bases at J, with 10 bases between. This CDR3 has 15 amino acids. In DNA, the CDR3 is TGTGCCAGCAGCTTAGATCACACAGCACAAGAGACCCAGTACTTC. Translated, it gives CASSLDHTAQETQYF.

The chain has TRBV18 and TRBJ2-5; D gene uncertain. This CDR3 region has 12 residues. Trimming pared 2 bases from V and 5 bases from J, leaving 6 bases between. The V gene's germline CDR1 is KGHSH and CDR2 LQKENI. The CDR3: CASSPIEETQYF. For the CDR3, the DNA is TGTGCCAGCTCACCAATCGAGGAGACCCAGTACTTC.

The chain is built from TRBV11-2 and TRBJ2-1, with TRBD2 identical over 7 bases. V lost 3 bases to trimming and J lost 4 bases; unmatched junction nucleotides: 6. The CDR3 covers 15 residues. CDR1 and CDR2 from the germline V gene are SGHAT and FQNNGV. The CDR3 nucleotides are TGTGCCAGCAGCTTTACAGGTAGCGGGTACAATGAGCAGTTCTTC. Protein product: CASSFTGSGYNEQFF.

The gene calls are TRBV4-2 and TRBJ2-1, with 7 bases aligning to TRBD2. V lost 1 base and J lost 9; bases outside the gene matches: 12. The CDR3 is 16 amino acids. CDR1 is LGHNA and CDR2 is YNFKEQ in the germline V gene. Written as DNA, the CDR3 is TGTGCCAGCAGCCAAGTGCGGGAGCTACAATGGGGTGAGCAGTTCTTC. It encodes CASSQVRELQWGEQFF.

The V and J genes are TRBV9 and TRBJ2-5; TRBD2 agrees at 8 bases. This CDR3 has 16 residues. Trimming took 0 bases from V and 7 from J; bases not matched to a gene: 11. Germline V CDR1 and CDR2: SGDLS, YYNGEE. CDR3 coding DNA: TGTGCCAGCAGCGTAGGCGCGGGAGGCCTGGGTGGGACCCAGTACTTC. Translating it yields CASSVGAGGLGGTQYF.

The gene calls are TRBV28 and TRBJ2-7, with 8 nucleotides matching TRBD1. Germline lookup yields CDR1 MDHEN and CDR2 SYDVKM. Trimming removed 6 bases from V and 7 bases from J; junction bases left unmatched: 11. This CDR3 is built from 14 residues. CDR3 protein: CASRKGQGAREQYF. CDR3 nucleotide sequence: TGTGCCAGCAGAAAGGGGCAGGGGGCAAGGGAGCAGTACTTC.

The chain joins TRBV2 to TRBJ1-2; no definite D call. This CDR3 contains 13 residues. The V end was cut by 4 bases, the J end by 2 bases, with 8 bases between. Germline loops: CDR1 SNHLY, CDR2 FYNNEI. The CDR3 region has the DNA TGTGCCAGCAGTGGCAACAGAAACTATGGCTACACCTTC. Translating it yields CASSGNRNYGYTF.

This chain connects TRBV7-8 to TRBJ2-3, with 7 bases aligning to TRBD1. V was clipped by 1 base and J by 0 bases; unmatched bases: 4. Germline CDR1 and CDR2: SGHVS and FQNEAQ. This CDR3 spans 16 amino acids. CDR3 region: CASSLDRGPSTDTQYF. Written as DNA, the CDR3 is TGTGCCAGCAGCTTAGACAGGGGACCCAGCACAGATACGCAGTATTTT.

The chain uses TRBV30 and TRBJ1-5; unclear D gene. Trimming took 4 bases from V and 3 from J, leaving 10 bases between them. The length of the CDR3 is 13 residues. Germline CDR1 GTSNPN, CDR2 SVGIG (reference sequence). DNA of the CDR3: TGTGCCTGGAACTCCGGACTCAATCAGCCCCAGCATTTT. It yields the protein CAWNSGLNQPQHF.

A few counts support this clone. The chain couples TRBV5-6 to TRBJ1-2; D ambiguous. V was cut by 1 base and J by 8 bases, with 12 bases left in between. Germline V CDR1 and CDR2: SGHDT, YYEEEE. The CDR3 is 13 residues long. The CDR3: CASSLYPPRGYTF. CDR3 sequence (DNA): TGTGCCAGCAGCTTGTACCCACCGAGGGGCTACACCTTC.

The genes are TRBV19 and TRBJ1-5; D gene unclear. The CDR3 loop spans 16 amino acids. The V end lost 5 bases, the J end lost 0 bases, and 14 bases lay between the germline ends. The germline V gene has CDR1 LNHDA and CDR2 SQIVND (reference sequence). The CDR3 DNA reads TGTGCCAGTAGTGATTGGGAGTTTAATAGCAATCAGCCCCAGCATTTT. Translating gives CASSDWEFNSNQPQHF.

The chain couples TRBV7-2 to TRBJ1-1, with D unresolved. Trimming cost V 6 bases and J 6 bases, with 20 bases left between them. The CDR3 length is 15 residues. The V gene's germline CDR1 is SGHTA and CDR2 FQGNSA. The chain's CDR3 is CASSSRVLVNAEAFF. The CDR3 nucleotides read TGTGCCAGCAGTTCCCGGGTTTTAGTTAACGCTGAAGCTTTCTTT.

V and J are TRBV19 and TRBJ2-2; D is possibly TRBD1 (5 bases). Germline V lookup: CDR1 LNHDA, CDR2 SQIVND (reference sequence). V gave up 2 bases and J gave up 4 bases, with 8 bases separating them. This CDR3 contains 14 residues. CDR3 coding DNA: TGTGCCAGTAGTATACAGGGCACCACCGGGGAGCTGTTTTTT. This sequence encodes CASSIQGTTGELFF.